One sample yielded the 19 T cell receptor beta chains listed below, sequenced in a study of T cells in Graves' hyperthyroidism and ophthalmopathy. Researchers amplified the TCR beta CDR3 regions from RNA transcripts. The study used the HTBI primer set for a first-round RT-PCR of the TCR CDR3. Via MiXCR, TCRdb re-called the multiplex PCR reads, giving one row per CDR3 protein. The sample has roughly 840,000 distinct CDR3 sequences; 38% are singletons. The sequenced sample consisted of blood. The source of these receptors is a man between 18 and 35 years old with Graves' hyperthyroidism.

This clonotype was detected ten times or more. The CDR3 protein is CASSVPREGYTF. CDR3 bases: TGTGCCAGCAGCGTTCCCCGGGAAGGCTACACCTTC. The chain has TRBV9 and TRBJ1-2, with D unclear. The CDR3 spans 12 residues. Germline loops: CDR1 SGDLS, CDR2 YYNGEE. Trimming removed 2 bases at V and 8 bases at J, with 10 bases between.

The DNA of the CDR3 is TGTGCCAGCAGCTCGGGGCAGACCCAGCATTTT. Its protein is CASSSGQTQHF. J is TRBJ1-5 and V is TRBV7-2; tentatively, D is TRBD1 (5 bases). The length of the CDR3 is 11 residues. Between the trimmed V and J ends, which lost 4 bases and 11 bases, there was a span of 9 bases. Germline lookup yields CDR1 SGHTA and CDR2 FQGNSA.

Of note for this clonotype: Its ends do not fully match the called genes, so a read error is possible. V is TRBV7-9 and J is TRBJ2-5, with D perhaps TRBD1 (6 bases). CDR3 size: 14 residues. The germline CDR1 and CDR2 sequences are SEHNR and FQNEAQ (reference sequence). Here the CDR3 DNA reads TGTGCCGGCAGCCTTGGGGGCGGCTCAGAGACCCAGTACTTC. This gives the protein CAGSLGGGSETQYF.

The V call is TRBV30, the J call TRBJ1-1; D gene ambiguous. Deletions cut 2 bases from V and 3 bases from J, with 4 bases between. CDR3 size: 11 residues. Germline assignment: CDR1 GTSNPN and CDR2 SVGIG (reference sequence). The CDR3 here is CAWSWDTEAFF. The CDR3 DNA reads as TGTGCCTGGAGTTGGGACACTGAAGCTTTCTTT.

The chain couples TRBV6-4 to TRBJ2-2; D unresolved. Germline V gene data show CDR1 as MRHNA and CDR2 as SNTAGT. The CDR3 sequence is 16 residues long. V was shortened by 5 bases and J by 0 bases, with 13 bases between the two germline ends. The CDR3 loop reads CASSPLGRPNTGELFF. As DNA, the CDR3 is TGTGCCAGCAGTCCCCTGGGCCGACCGAACACCGGGGAGCTGTTTTTT.

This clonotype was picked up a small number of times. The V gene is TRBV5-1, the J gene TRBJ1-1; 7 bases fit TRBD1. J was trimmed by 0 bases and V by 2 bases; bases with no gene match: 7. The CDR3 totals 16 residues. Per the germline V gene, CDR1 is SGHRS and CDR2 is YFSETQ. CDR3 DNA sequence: TGCGCCAGCAGCTTAGCAGGGGGACAGCTGAACACTGAAGCTTTCTTT. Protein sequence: CASSLAGGQLNTEAFF.

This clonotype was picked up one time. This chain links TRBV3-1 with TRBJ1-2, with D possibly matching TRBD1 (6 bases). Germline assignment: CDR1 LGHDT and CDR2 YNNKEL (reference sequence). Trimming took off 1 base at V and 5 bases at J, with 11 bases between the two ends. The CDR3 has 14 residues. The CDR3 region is CASSQGQGTYGYTF. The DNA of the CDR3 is TGTGCCAGCAGCCAAGGGCAGGGGACTTATGGCTACACCTTC.

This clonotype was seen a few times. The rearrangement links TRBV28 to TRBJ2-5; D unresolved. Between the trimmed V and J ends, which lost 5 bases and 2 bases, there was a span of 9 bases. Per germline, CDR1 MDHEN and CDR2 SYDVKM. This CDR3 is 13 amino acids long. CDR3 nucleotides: TGTGCCAGCAGTCAGTATTCACAAGAGACCCAGTACTTC. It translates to CASSQYSQETQYF.

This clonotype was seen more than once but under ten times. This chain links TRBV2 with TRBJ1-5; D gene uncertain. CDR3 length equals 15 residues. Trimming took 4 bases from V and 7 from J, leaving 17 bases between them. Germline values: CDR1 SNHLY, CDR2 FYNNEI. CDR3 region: CASSAQAMGLQPQHF. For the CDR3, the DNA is TGTGCCAGCAGTGCTCAGGCGATGGGTTTGCAGCCCCAGCATTTT.

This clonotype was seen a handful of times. The CDR3 loop reads CASWALNTEAFF. In DNA, the CDR3 is TGTGCCAGCTGGGCCCTGAACACTGAAGCTTTCTTT. The genes are TRBV6-6 and TRBJ1-1; the D is unclear. The CDR3 runs 12 residues. V lost 8 bases and J lost 0, with 7 bases in between. Looked up from germline, CDR1 is MNHNY and CDR2 is SVGAGI (reference sequence).

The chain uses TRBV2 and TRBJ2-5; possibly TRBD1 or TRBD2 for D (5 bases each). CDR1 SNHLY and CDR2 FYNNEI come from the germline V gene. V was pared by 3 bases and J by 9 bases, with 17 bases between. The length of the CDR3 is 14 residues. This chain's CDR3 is CASSEQGVHQPQYF. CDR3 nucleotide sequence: TGTGCCAGCAGTGAGCAGGGAGTCCATCAGCCCCAGTACTTC.

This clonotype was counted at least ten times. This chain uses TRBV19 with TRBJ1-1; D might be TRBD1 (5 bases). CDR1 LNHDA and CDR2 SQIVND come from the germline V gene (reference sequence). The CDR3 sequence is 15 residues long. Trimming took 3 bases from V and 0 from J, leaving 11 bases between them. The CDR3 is CASSIGNRMNTEAFF. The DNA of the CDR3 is TGTGCCAGTAGTATCGGCAACAGGATGAACACTGAAGCTTTCTTT.

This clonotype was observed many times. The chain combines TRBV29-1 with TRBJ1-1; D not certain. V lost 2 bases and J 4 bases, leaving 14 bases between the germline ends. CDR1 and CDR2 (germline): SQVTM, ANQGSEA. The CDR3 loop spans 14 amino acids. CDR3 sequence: CSVEYFGVITEAFF. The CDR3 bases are TGCAGCGTTGAATACTTCGGGGTTATCACTGAAGCTTTCTTT.

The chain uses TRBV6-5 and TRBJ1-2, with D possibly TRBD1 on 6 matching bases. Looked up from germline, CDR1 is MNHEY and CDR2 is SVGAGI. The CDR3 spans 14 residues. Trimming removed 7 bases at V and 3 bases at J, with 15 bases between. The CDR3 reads CASTVLAGDYGYTF. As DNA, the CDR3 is TGTGCCAGCACAGTCCTGGCAGGGGACTATGGCTACACCTTC.

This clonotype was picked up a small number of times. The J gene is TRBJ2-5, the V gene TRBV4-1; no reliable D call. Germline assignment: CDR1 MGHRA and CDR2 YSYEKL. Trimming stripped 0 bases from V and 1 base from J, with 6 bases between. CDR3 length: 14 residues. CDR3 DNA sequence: TGCGCCAGCAGCCAAGAAAGCAGCCAAGAGACCCAGTACTTC. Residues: CASSQESSQETQYF.

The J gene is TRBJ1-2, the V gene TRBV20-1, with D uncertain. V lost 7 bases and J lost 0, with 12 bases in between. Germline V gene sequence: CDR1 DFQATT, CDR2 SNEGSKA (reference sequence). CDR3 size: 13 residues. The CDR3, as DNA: TGCAGTGTTTGGGGTTCAACTAACTATGGCTACACCTTC. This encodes CSVWGSTNYGYTF.

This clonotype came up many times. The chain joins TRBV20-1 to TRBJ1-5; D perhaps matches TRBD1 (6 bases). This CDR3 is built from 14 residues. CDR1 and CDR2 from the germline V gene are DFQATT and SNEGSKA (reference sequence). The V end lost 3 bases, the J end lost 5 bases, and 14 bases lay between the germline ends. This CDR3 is CSASRLEGDQPQHF. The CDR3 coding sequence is TGCAGTGCTAGCCGCCTTGAGGGGGATCAGCCCCAGCATTTT.

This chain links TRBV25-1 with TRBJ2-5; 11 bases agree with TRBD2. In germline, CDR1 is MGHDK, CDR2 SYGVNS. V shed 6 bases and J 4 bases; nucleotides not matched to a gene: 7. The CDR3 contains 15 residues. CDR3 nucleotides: TGTGCCAGCAGGTCCCCAGGACTAGCGGGAGAGACCCAGTACTTC. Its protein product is CASRSPGLAGETQYF.

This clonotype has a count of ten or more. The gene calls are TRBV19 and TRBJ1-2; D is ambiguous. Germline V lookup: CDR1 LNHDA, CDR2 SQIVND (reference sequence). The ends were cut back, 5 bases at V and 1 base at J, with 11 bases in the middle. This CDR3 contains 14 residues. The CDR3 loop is CASSGRRDNYGYTF. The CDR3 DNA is TGTGCCAGTAGTGGACGACGAGATAACTATGGCTACACCTTC.